The source of this TCR beta chain is a study of T cell responses to AZD1222 COVID-19 vaccine. Trimming pared 5 bases from V and 4 bases from J, leaving 11 bases between. Germline V gene lookup returns CDR1 SEHNR and CDR2 FQNEAQ (reference sequence). The CDR3 sequence is 13 residues long. Assay used: immunoSEQ multiplex PCR; TCRdb lists only in-frame clones, some missing. Of around 150,000 clones detected, 90% appear once; the ten largest clones hold more than 3%. The source of this sequence is an adult in good health. The sample consisted of peripheral blood, taken on day 0 of AZD1222 vaccination. The V and J genes are TRBV7-9 and TRBJ2-5, with D hard to call. CDR3 bases: TGTGCCAGCAGCCCTCAAACCCCAGAGACCCAGTACTTC. Encoded protein: CASSPQTPETQYF.